This is a list of T cell receptor beta chains from one sample in a study of blood T cell repertoires in COVID-19. Clones were sequenced by immunoSEQ multiplex PCR, and TCRdb holds only the in-frame ones, with some missing. The table lists 170,000 or so clones, approximately 88% of them singletons. Material for sequencing was peripheral blood. The receptors here all came from a woman aged 60-70 years with acute or convalescent COVID-19. Each CDR3 is given with its conserved first and last residue. Fields, in order: CDR3 length, D gene, V gene, J gene, clone size, CDR3 protein. D genes are given only for firm matches. The size entry is marked missing in some rows and otherwise reads once, few, many or a size class.

>15|TRBD1|TRBV18|TRBJ1-3|-
CASSPFDRGGNTIYF
>14|TRBD1|TRBV9|TRBJ2-3|-
CASSARQGADTQYF
>17|TRBD2|TRBV3-1/TRBV3-2|TRBJ2-5|-
CASSPRRVAGSQETQYF
>14|TRBD1|TRBV7-3|TRBJ1-2|-
CASSLDREGYGYTF
>15|-|TRBV11-2|TRBJ1-1|-
CASSFTTAPGTEAFF
>12|-|TRBV2|TRBJ2-5|once
CASRDREETQYF
>17|TRBD2|TRBV18|TRBJ2-3|-
CASSPGLALYGTDTQYF
>14|TRBD2|TRBV11-2|TRBJ2-1|-
CASSLLVAGNEQFF
>15|-|TRBV27|TRBJ1-6|once
CASSFLQGMNSPLHF
>15|TRBD1|TRBV18|TRBJ1-4|-
CASSPSGTGDEKLFF
>15|-|TRBV27|TRBJ2-6|-
CASSRVASGANVLTF
>18|-|TRBV27|TRBJ1-5|few
CASSLSSTGAWGNQPQHF
>16|-|TRBV12-2|TRBJ2-1|once
CASRLTGFSSYNEQFF